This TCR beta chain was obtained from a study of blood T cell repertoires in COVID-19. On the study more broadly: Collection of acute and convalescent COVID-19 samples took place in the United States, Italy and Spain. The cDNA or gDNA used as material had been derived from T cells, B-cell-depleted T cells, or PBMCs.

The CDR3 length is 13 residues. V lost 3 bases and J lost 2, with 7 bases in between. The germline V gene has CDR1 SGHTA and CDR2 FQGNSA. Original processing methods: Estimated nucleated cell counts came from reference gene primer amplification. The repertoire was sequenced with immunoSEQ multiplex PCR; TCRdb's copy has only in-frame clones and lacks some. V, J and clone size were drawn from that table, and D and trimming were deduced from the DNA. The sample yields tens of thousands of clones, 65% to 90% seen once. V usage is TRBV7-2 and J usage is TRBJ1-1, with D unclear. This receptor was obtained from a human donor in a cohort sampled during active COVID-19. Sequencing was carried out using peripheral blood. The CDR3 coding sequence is TGTGCCAGCAGCTTTAGTAGCAACACTGAAGCTTTCTTT. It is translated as CASSFSSNTEAFF. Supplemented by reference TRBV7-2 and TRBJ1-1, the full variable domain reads GAGVSQSPSNKVTEKGKDVELRCDPISGHTALYWYRQSLGQGLEFLIYFQGNSAPDKSGLPSDRFSAERTGGSVSTLTIQRTQQEDSAVYLCASSFSSNTEAFFGQGTRLTVV.